A single TCR beta chain is shown here with its context. The sample comes from a study of blood T cell repertoires in COVID-19. Study information: Material from acute and convalescent COVID-19 was sourced from the United States, Italy and Spain.

Germline lookup yields CDR1 LNHDA and CDR2 SQIVND (reference sequence). The CDR3 has 15 amino acids. Trimming removed 6 bases from V and 5 bases from J; junction bases left unmatched: 5. In the original analysis: Cell counts per sample came from amplifying reference gene primers. Data came from immunoSEQ multiplex PCR; TCRdb stores just in-frame clones and leaves some out. That table gives V, J and clone size, and the DNA gave D and trimming. The sample comprises hundreds of thousands of clones, 88% of which are singletons, and about 1.5% rests with the top ten. This receptor was identified in a woman under 30 who had been exposed to COVID-19. The sample was PBMCs or T cells enriched from blood (not recorded which). V usage is TRBV19 and J usage is TRBJ2-5; 14 bases fit TRBD2. The DNA for the CDR3 is TGTGCCAGTAGGAGACTAGCGGGGGGGGTTGAGACCCAGTACTTC. This encodes CASRRLAGGVETQYF.